This passage covers 23 T cell receptor beta chains from one sample sequenced in a study of blood T cell repertoires in COVID-19. Profiled with immunoSEQ multiplex PCR; TCRdb holds only in-frame clones, not every one. Altogether 170,000 or so clones are present, about 82% being singletons, with the ten largest covering around 7%. The sample comprised peripheral blood. These receptors came from a man aged 65 to 79 with active or convalescent COVID-19.

V gene TRBV25-1 combines with J gene TRBJ2-3, with TRBD1 as a possible D gene (6 bases). V was shortened by 4 bases and J by 2 bases, with 16 bases between the two germline ends. The CDR3 contains 16 residues. Germline CDR1 reads MGHDK; CDR2 reads SYGVNS. As DNA, the CDR3 is TGTGCCAGCAGTGCAATTAACAGGGTCCCCACAGATACGCAGTATTTT. Its translation: CASSAINRVPTDTQYF. Combining the CDR3 with reference TRBV25-1 and TRBJ2-3 gives the whole variable domain EADIYQTPRYLVIGTGKKITLECSQTMGHDKMYWYQQDPGMELHLIHYSYGVNSTEKGDLSSESTVSRIRTEHFPLTLESARPSHTSQYLCASSAINRVPTDTQYFGPGTRLTVL.

The V and J genes are TRBV18 and TRBJ2-1, with TRBD2 matching over 12 bases. Germline V lookup: CDR1 KGHSH, CDR2 LQKENI. The CDR3 consists of 15 residues. V shed 9 bases and J 15 bases; nucleotides not matched to a gene: 18. The CDR3 bases are TGTGCCAGTCGACCCCAGGCTAGCGGGGGGGAAAGACTGTTCTTC. It is translated as CASRPQASGGERLFF.

The CDR3 loop is CASSEGTGNEKLFF. The CDR3 coding sequence is TGTGCCAGCAGCGAAGGGACAGGGAATGAAAAACTGTTTTTT. The chain combines TRBV5-5 with TRBJ1-4, with 9 bases aligning to TRBD1. Germline V gene lookup returns CDR1 SGHKS and CDR2 YYEKEE (reference sequence). After removal of 4 bases from V and 5 bases from J, the junction contained 3 bases not matched to a gene. The CDR3 loop spans 14 amino acids.

This clone was seen more than once but under ten times. The chain employs TRBV29-1 and TRBJ2-7; TRBD1 aligns across 7 bases. CDR1 is SQVTM and CDR2 is ANQGSEA in the germline V gene. The CDR3 is 13 amino acids. V shed 6 bases and J 2 bases; nucleotides not matched to a gene: 7. This chain's CDR3 is CSVMDRWTYEQYF. DNA of the CDR3: TGCAGCGTGATGGACAGGTGGACCTACGAGCAGTACTTC.

The chain uses TRBV2 and TRBJ2-7; D is possibly TRBD1 (5 bases). Germline-derived CDR1 and CDR2 are SNHLY and FYNNEI. The CDR3 loop spans 13 amino acids. The ends were cut back, 4 bases at V and 3 bases at J, with 10 bases in the middle. The CDR3 DNA reads as TGTGCCAGCAGTGGACAGACGGTCTACGAGCAGTACTTC. As protein: CASSGQTVYEQYF.

The V and J genes are TRBV27 and TRBJ2-2; D might be TRBD1 (7 bases). Germline lookup yields CDR1 MNHEY and CDR2 SMNVEV (reference sequence). The CDR3 loop spans 14 amino acids. Trimming took 8 bases from V and 5 from J, leaving 15 bases between them. As DNA, the CDR3 is TGTGCCAGCCGTCCACAGGGGAGGACCGGGGAGCTGTTTTTT. It encodes CASRPQGRTGELFF.

The chain couples TRBV7-9 to TRBJ1-3, with a weak D call TRBD1 (5 bases). Trimming pared 7 bases from V and 4 bases from J, leaving 11 bases between. The CDR3 contains 13 residues. Germline V gene sequence: CDR1 SEHNR, CDR2 FQNEAQ (reference sequence). CDR3 DNA sequence: TGTGCCAGCACCCAGACAGTCGGAAACACCATATATTTT. Protein product: CASTQTVGNTIYF.

The V gene is TRBV10-1, the J gene TRBJ2-7, with D possibly matching TRBD1 (6 bases). V lost 6 bases and J 7 bases, leaving 13 bases between the germline ends. Germline CDR1 WNHNN, CDR2 SYGVQD (reference sequence). This CDR3 contains 12 residues. CDR3 sequence reads: CASSGDKWEQYF. CDR3 bases: TGCGCCAGCAGCGGGGACAAGTGGGAGCAGTACTTC.

V is TRBV10-3 and J is TRBJ2-1, with TRBD2 as a possible D gene (5 bases). Deletions cut 7 bases from V and 6 bases from J, with 10 bases between. Germline values: CDR1 ENHRY, CDR2 SYGVKD. The CDR3 is 12 amino acids. CDR3 in DNA: TGTGCCATCACGGGATTGGCCAATGAGCAGTTCTTC. Translating it yields CAITGLANEQFF.

The chain links TRBV6-5 to TRBJ2-1; the D gene is possibly TRBD2 (6 bases). Looked up from germline, CDR1 is MNHEY and CDR2 is SVGAGI. V shed 6 bases and J shed 0 bases, with 12 bases lying between them. The CDR3 spans 15 residues. CDR3 coding DNA: TGTGCCAGCAGCAAGCGGGTTGACTCCTACAATGAGCAGTTCTTC. Its protein is CASSKRVDSYNEQFF.

This chain connects TRBV15 to TRBJ1-4; D possibly corresponds to TRBD1 (5 bases). This CDR3 is 15 amino acids long. Trimming shortened V by 0 bases and J by 8 bases, and 13 bases separated the two germline ends. Germline CDR1 LNHNV, CDR2 YYDKDF (reference sequence). The CDR3 DNA follows: TGTGCCACCAGCAGAGATCGGCCACAGGCGGAAAAACTGTTTTTT. Amino acids: CATSRDRPQAEKLFF.

The chain joins TRBV5-1 to TRBJ2-7, with a weak D call TRBD2 (6 bases). Trimming cost V 3 bases and J 2 bases, with 9 bases left between them. The CDR3 is 13 amino acids. Germline CDR1 reads SGHRS; CDR2 reads YFSETQ. The DNA of the CDR3 is TGCGCCAGCAGCTCGGAGGGAGCCTACGAGCAGTACTTC. It encodes CASSSEGAYEQYF.

V usage is TRBV6-5 and J usage is TRBJ1-2; 7 bases line up with TRBD1. Unmatched junction bases numbered 5, after V lost 2 bases and J lost 2 bases. CDR3 length: 15 amino acids. Germline CDR1 and CDR2: MNHEY and SVGAGI. The CDR3 coding sequence is TGTGCCAGCAGTTACGGAAGGGGGCGAAACTATGGCTACACCTTC. This codes for CASSYGRGRNYGYTF.

In its sample, this clone was seen once. The V and J genes are TRBV10-2 and TRBJ2-2; 7 positions match TRBD1. Looked up from germline, CDR1 is WSHSY and CDR2 is SAAADI. Losses at the gene ends were 6 bases for V and 6 bases for J; bases not matched to a gene: 7. The CDR3 is 14 amino acids. As DNA, the CDR3 is TGCGCCAGCAGCGGACAGGTGGACGCCGGGGAGCTGTTTTTT. It codes for CASSGQVDAGELFF.

This clone has just one count. This chain uses TRBV27 with TRBJ1-2; TRBD1 aligns across 10 bases. The CDR3 is 18 amino acids. V was clipped by 7 bases and J by 0 bases; unmatched bases: 14. CDR1 MNHEY and CDR2 SMNVEV come from the germline V gene (reference sequence). The CDR3 here is CASMDRGYTSWTNYGYTF. DNA of the CDR3: TGTGCCAGCATGGACAGGGGGTACACCTCGTGGACTAACTATGGCTACACCTTC.

The CDR3 reads CASSSTGAGNTIYF. CDR3 DNA: TGTGCCAGCAGCTCGACAGGGGCTGGAAACACCATATATTTT. The gene calls are TRBV6-1 and TRBJ1-3; 8 bases line up with TRBD1. V lost 6 bases, J lost 2 bases, and 3 bases stayed unmatched. CDR1 is MNHNS, CDR2 SASEGT, per germline. The CDR3 is 14 amino acids.

This rearrangement joins TRBV3-1 (or the pseudogene TRBV3-2) to TRBJ2-7, with D uncertain. Trimming stripped 2 bases from V and 4 bases from J, with 12 bases between. Germline lookup yields CDR1 LGHDT and CDR2 YNNKEL (reference sequence). The CDR3 has 14 residues. The CDR3 reads CASSQFTFAYEQYF. In DNA, the CDR3 is TGTGCCAGCAGCCAATTTACATTTGCATACGAGCAGTACTTC.

This clone showed up just once. This rearrangement joins TRBV3-1 (or the pseudogene TRBV3-2) to TRBJ2-3; 8 bases align to TRBD2. Looked up from germline, CDR1 is LGHDT and CDR2 is YNNKEL (reference sequence). The J segment lost 1 base and the V segment lost 1 base, leaving 4 bases of the junction unmatched. CDR3 length: 16 amino acids. In DNA, the CDR3 is TGTGCCAGCAGCCAAGGCGTACTAGCGGGCACAGATACGCAGTATTTT. As protein: CASSQGVLAGTDTQYF.

This chain links TRBV5-4 with TRBJ1-2; D not certain. The CDR3 runs to 13 residues. The V gene lost 2 bases and the J gene lost 5 bases, with 10 bases spanning the gap. CDR1 is SGHNT, CDR2 YYREEE, per germline (reference sequence). The CDR3 bases are TGTGCCAGCAGCTTAGTGGAGGGTTATGGCTACACCTTC. It specifies CASSLVEGYGYTF.

This clone was recorded only once. The chain is built from TRBV12-5 and TRBJ2-5; 12 nucleotides line up with TRBD2. Trimming at V came to 5 bases and at J to 5 bases, leaving 12 bases not matched to a gene. Germline V gene lookup returns CDR1 LGHNT and CDR2 FRNRAP. CDR3 length: 17 amino acids. CDR3 region: CASGPGTSGSLGETQYF. CDR3 sequence (DNA): TGTGCTAGTGGTCCTGGGACTAGCGGGTCCTTGGGGGAGACCCAGTACTTC.

J is TRBJ2-1 and V is TRBV12-3 or TRBV12-4; weak D call: TRBD2 (6 bases). Trimming removed 3 bases from V and 7 bases from J, with 7 bases in between. CDR3 length equals 12 residues. The CDR3 nucleotides are TGTGCCAGCAGTTTTAGCGGAAATGAGCAGTTCTTC. Its protein product is CASSFSGNEQFF.

The chain links TRBV2 to TRBJ1-1; D is uncertain. Trimming stripped 5 bases from V and 7 bases from J, with 11 bases between. This CDR3 spans 12 amino acids. Germline CDR1 reads SNHLY; CDR2 reads FYNNEI. The CDR3 loop is CASSLGPNEAFF. As DNA, the CDR3 is TGTGCCAGCAGTCTGGGCCCCAATGAAGCTTTCTTT.

The chain employs TRBV7-9 and TRBJ2-3; 7 nucleotides line up with TRBD2. V lost 9 bases, J lost 4 bases, and 7 bases stayed unmatched. Germline V gene sequence: CDR1 SEHNR, CDR2 FQNEAQ (reference sequence). The CDR3 runs to 13 residues. The CDR3 bases are TGTGCCAGTGGGGGACTACGGTCAGATACGCAGTATTTT. Its protein is CASGGLRSDTQYF.